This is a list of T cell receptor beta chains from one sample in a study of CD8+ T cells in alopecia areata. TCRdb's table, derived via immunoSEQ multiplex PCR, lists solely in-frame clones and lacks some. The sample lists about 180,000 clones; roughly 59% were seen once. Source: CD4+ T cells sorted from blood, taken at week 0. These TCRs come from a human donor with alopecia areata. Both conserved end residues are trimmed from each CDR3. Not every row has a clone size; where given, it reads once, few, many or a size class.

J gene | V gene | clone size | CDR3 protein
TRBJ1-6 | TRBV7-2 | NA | ASSLANSPLH
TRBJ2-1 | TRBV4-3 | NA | ASSQGVTSGGAYEQF
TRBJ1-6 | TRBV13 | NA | ASSGVQVNSPLH
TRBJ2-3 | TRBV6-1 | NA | ASIHKQPGTDTQY
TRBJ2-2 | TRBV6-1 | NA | ASIRRGPSGELF
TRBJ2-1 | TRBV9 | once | ASSTISVNEQF
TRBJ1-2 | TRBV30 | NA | AWSVQVTNYGYT
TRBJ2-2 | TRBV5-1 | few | ASCSGTNTGELF
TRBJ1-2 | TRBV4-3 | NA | ASSPSRTGLQGYT
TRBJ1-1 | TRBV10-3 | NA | AISNDRGWNTEAF
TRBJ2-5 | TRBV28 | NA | ASSTSGGNQETQY
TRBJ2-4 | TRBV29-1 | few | SARKGSKNIQY
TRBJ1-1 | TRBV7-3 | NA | ASSLSGGTEAF
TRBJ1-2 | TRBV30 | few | AWNPGQVSPGYT
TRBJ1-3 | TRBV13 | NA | ASSSTSLTAASTIY
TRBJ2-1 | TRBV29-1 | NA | SVVPIPDRGLFGNEQF
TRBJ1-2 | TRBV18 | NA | ASSPTGSWGYT
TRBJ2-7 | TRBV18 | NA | ASSPSGDGTYEQY